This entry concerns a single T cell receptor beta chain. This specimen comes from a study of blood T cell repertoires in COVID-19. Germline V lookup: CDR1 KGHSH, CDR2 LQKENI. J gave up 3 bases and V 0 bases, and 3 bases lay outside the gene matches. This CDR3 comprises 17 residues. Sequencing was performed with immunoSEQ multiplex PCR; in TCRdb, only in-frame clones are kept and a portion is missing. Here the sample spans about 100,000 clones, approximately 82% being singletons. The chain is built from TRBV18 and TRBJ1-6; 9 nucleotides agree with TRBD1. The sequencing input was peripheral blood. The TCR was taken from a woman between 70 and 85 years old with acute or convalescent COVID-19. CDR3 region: CASSPPRTGVYNSPLHF. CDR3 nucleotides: TGTGCCAGCTCACCACCCCGGACAGGGGTCTATAATTCACCCCTCCACTTT.